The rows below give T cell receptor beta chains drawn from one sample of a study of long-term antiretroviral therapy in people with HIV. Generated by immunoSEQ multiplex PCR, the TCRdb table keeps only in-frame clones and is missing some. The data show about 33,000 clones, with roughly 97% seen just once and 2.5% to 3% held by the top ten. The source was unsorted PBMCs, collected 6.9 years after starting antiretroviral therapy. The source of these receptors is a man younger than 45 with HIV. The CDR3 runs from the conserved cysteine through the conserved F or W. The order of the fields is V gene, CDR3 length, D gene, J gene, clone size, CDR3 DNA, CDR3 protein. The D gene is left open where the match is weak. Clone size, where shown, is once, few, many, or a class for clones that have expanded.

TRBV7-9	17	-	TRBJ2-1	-	TGTGCCAGCAGCCCCAATCCCCTCAGCGGAAATTACAATGAGCAGTTCTTC	CASSPNPLSGNYNEQFF
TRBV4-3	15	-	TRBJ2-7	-	TGCGCCAGCAGCCAAGAGTCCAGGGGTGCCTACGAGCAGTACTTC	CASSQESRGAYEQYF
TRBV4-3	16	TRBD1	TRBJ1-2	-	TGCGCCAGCAGCCAAGAGGGACAGGGGGCTCTCTATGGCTACACCTTC	CASSQEGQGALYGYTF
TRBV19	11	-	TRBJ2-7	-	TGTGCCAGTAACCCTAGATACGAGCAGTACTTC	CASNPRYEQYF
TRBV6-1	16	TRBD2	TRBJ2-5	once	TGTGCCAGCAGTGAAAGGGTGGGAGGGCTCCCAGAGACCCAGTACTTC	CASSERVGGLPETQYF
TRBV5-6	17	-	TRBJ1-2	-	TGTGCCAGCAGCTCCTCCCGGTGGGGCTCTCGAGGATGGGGCTACACCTTC	CASSSSRWGSRGWGYTF
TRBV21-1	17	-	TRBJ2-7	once	-	CASSKAVAGGIIHEQYF
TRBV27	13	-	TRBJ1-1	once	TGTGCCAGCCATCAACAGGGTCGGACTGAAGCTTTCTTT	CASHQQGRTEAFF
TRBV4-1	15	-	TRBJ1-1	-	TGCGCCAGCAGCCAAGAAGTGGTAGAGAACACTGAAGCTTTCTTT	CASSQEVVENTEAFF
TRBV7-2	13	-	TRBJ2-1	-	TGTGCCAGCAGCTTTGTACAGGGTTATGAGCAGTTCTTC	CASSFVQGYEQFF
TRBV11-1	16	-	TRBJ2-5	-	TGTGCCAGCAGCCTCCCCCGTGAGGAGGTCGAGGAGACCCAGTACTTC	CASSLPREEVEETQYF